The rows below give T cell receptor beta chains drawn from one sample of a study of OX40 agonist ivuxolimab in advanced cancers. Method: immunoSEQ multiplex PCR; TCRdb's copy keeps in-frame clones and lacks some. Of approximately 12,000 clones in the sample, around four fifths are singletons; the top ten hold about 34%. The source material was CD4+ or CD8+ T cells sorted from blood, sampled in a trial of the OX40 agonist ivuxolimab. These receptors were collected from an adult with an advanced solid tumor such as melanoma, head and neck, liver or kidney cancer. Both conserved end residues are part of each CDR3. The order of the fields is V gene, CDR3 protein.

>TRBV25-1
CASSETATGDNEQFF
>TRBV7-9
CASSFLGDNEQFF
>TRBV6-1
CASSEETGGTDTQYF
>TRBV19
CASSVYISYEQYF
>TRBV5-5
CASSLDPSYEQYF
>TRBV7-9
CASSQDLGASAGELFF
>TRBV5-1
CASSLARNEQFF
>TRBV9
CASSPGGSSTDTQYF
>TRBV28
CASSLLGQGYGYTF
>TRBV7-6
CASTAMPADLTGAFF
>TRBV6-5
CASSYSGVQAYEQYF
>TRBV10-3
CASSFEGLAGREQEQFF
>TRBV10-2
CASRILAGEGTDTQYF
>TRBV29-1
CSAQGQSSYEQYF
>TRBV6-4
CASSGTDTGELFF
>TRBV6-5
CASSYSGSYEQYF
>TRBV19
CASEKSGNTIYF
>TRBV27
CASSQNTGELFF
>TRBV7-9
CASSFLSTGELFF
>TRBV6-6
CASTTGGVYEQYF
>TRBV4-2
CASSQDSHSGSYEQYF
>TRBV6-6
CASSYYLNTGELFF
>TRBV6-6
CASRTDRGKVDGYTF
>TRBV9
CASSTAYEQYF
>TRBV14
CASSHRDSGANVLTF
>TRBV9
CASSAGGLADEQFF
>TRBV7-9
CASSLALDSYTEAFF
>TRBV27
CASSLNYNEQFF
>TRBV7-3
CASSPNGAGGETQYF